The entry below gives a single TCR beta chain sequence along with its context. As yet, its antigen is unknown. V gave up 5 bases and J gave up 4 bases, with 11 bases separating them. CDR3 length equals 13 residues. Germline V lookup: CDR1 SEHNR, CDR2 FQNEAQ (reference sequence). Expressed TCRB transcripts were sequenced after all isolated RNA was converted to cDNA. Sequencing used immunoSEQ multiplex PCR; TCRdb keeps in-frame clones, though not all of them. The sample contains a few hundred thousand clones, around 25% of which appear only once. CD4+ naive, central memory, regulatory and stem cell-like memory cells were sorted via CD45RO/CCR7/CD25/CD127/CD95/CD27. This specimen comes from a study of beta chain features in type 1 diabetes. Whole-study findings and limits: Cells with high TCR expression could be over-represented when cDNA is sequenced. PCR might show a preference for shorter templates, equally across patients and controls. Among all four CD4+ subsets, Type 1 diabetes patients had TCRB CDR3s that were moderately but significantly shorter.

The TCR was taken from a woman under 40 with type 1 diabetes. The chain combines TRBV7-9 with TRBJ2-5; weak D call: TRBD2 (6 bases). Sample: naive CD4+ T cells from blood. CDR3 nucleotides: TGTGCCAGCAGCAAGACTAGTGGAGAGACCCAGTACTTC. Encoded protein: CASSKTSGETQYF.